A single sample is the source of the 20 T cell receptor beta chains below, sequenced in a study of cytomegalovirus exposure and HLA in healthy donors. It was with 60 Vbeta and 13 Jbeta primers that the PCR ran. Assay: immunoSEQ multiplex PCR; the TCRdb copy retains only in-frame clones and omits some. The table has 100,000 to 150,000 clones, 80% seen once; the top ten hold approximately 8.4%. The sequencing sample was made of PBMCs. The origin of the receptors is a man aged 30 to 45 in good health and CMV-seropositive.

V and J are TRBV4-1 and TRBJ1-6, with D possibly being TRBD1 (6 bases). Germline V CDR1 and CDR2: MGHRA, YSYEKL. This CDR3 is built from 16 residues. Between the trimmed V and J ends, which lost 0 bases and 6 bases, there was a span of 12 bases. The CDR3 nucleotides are TGCGCCAGCAGCCAAGAGCCGGGACACCTTAATTCACCCCTCCACTTT. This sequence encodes CASSQEPGHLNSPLHF.

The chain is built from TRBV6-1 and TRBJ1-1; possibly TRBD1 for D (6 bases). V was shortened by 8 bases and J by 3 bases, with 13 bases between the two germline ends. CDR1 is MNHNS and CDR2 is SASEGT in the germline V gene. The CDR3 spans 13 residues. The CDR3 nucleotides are TGTGCCAGCTTGAGGGGGGGGCACACTGAAGCTTTCTTT. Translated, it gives CASLRGGHTEAFF.

CDR3 DNA sequence: TGTGCCAGCAGTACAGACAGCTATGGCTACACCTTC. Translating it yields CASSTDSYGYTF. V gene TRBV6-6 combines with J gene TRBJ1-2; weak D call: TRBD1 (5 bases). Germline CDR1 MNHNY, CDR2 SVGAGI (reference sequence). The V gene lost 5 bases and the J gene lost 4 bases, with 8 bases spanning the gap. The CDR3 sequence is 12 residues long.

CDR3 residues: CASSSRQGTYEQYF. CDR3 sequence (DNA): TGTGCCAGCAGCTCCCGACAGGGGACCTACGAGCAGTACTTC. This chain joins TRBV7-8 and TRBJ2-7, with 8 bases matching TRBD1. The germline V gene encodes CDR1 SGHVS and CDR2 FQNEAQ. After removal of 4 bases from V and 2 bases from J, the junction contained 4 bases not matched to a gene. CDR3 size: 14 residues.

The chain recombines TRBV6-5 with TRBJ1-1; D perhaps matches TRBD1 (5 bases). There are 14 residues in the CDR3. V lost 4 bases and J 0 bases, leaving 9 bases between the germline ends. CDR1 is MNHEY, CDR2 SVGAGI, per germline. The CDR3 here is CASSSLTVNTEAFF. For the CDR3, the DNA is TGTGCCAGCAGTTCCTTGACAGTGAACACTGAAGCTTTCTTT.

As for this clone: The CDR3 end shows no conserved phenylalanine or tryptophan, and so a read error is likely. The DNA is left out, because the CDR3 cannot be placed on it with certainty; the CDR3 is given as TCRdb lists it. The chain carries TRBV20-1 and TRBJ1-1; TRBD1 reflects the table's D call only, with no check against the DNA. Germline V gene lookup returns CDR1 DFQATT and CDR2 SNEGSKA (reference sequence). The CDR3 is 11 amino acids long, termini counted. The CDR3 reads CSAVTATGVHL.

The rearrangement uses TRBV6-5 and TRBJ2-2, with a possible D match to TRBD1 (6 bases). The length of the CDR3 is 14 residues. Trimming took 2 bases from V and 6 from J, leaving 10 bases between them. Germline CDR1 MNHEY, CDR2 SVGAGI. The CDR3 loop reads CASSYRRGPGELFF. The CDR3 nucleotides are TGTGCCAGCAGTTACCGCAGGGGTCCCGGGGAGCTGTTTTTT.

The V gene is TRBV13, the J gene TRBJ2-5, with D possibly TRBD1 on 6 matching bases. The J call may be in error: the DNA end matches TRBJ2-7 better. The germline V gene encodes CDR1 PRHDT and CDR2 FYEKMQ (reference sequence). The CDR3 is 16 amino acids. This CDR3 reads CASSLNVGGFGYEQYF. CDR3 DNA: TGTGCCAGCAGCTTAAATGTAGGGGGTTTTGGCTACGAGCAGTACTTC.

CDR3 DNA: TGTGCCAGCAGCTGGGGGGGGACGGCAACCTACGAGCAGTACTTC. Amino acid sequence: CASSWGGTATYEQYF. The chain employs TRBV5-6 and TRBJ2-7, with 7 bases that match TRBD2. CDR1 SGHDT and CDR2 YYEEEE come from the germline V gene. The CDR3 runs to 15 residues. Trimming cost V 3 bases and J 2 bases; bases outside gene matches: 8.

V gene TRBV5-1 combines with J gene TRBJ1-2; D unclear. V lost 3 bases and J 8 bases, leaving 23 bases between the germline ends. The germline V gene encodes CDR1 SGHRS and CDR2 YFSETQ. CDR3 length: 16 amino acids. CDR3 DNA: TGCGCCAGCAGCTCGTCCACGCTAGGTCTGGAGGGAGGCTACACCTTC. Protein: CASSSSTLGLEGGYTF.

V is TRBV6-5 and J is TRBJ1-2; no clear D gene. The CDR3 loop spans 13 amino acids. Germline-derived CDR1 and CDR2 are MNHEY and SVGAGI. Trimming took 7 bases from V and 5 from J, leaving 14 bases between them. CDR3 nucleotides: TGTGCCAGCACCCCCTCGCGGGTTTATGGCTACACCTTC. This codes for CASTPSRVYGYTF.

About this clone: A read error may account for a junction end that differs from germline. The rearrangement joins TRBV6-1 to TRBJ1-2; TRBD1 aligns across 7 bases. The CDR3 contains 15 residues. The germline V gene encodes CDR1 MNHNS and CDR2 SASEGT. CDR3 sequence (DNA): TGTGCCAGCAGTGACTACAGGGGAAGCTTCTATGTCTACACCTTC. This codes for CASSDYRGSFYVYTF.

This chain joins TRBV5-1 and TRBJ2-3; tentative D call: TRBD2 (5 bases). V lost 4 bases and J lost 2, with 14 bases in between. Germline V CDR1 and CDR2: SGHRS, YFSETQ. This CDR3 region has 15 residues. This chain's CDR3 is CASSGSLGVTDTQYF. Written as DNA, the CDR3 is TGCGCCAGCAGCGGCTCACTAGGTGTCACAGATACGCAGTATTTT.

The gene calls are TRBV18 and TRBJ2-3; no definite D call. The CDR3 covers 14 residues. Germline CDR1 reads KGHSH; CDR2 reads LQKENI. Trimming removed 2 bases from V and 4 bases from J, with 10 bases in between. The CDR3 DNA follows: TGTGCCAGCTCACCAGGCATGAGGTCAGATACGCAGTATTTT. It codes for CASSPGMRSDTQYF.

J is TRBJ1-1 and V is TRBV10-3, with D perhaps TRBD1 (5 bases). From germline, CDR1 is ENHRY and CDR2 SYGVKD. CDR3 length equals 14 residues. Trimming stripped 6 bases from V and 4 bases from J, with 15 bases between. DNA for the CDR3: TGTGCCATCAGATCAACGGCAGGGATCACTGAAGCTTTCTTT. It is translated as CAIRSTAGITEAFF.

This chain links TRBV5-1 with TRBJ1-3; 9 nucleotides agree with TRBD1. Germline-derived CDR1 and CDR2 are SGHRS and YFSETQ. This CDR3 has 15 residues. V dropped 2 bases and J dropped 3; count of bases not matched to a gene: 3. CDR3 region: CASSLRTGDGNTIYF. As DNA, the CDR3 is TGCGCCAGCAGCTTACGGACAGGGGATGGAAACACCATATATTTT.

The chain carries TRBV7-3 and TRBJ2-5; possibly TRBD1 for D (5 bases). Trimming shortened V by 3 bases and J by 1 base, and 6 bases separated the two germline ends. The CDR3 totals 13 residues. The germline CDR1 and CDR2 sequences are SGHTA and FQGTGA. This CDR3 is CASSLGPQETQYF. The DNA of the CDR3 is TGTGCCAGCAGCTTGGGGCCCCAAGAGACCCAGTACTTC.

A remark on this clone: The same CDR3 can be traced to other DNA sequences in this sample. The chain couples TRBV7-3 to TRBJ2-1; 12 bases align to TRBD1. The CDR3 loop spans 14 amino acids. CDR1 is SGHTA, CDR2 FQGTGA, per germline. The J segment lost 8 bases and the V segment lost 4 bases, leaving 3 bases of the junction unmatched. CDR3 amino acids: CASSSGQGADEQFF. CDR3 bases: TGTGCCAGCAGCTCGGGACAGGGGGCGGATGAGCAGTTCTTC.

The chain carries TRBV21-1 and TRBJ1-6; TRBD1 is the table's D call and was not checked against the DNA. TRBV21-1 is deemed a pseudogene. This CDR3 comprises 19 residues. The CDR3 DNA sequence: TGTGCCAGCAGCATACCTAGGAAAGGGGGCGTATCCTATAATTCACCCCTCCACTTT. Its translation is CASSIPRKGGVSYNSPLHF.

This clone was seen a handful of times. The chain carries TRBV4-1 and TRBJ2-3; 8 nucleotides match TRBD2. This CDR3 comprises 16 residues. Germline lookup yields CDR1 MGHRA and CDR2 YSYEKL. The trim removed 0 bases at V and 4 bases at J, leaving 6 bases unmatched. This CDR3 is CASSQDEAGGADTQYF. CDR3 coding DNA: TGCGCCAGCAGCCAAGATGAGGCGGGGGGCGCAGATACGCAGTATTTT.